The next 2 T cell receptor beta chains were all read from a single sample in a study of blood T cell repertoires in COVID-19 (dated by TCRdb to about 2020). Receptor amplification or capture employed the immunoSEQ multiplex PCR assay. TCRdb took this table from immuneACCESS and kept in-frame rearrangements with V and J called. Such tables lack part of the clones; where checked against another copy, unresolved V genes explain under half of the gap, and the rest is unexplained. The sample yields about 80,000 clones; roughly 80% were counted once. The ten top clones hold 10% to 15% of the sample. The specimen was peripheral blood. These receptor sequences come from an elderly man with acute or convalescent COVID-19.

The chain has TRBV5-6 and TRBJ1-1, with 7 bases that match TRBD1. The V gene's germline CDR1 is SGHDT and CDR2 YYEEEE. CDR3 size: 14 residues. With 3 bases clipped from V and 6 bases from J, the junction kept 8 bases outside the gene matches. This CDR3 reads CASSSRDSSSEAFF. CDR3 sequence (DNA): TGTGCCAGCAGCTCCAGGGACAGTTCATCTGAAGCTTTCTTT.

The V and J genes are TRBV3-1 (or the pseudogene TRBV3-2) and TRBJ1-6, with 7 bases fitting TRBD1. Unmatched junction bases numbered 13, after V lost 0 bases and J lost 8 bases. Looked up from germline, CDR1 is LGHDT and CDR2 is YNNKEL (reference sequence). The CDR3 is made up of 18 amino acids. The CDR3 coding sequence is TGTGCCAGCAGCCAAGATAGCTTGGCAGGGGGAATTTATTCACCCCTCCACTTT. This encodes CASSQDSLAGGIYSPLHF.